The rows below give T cell receptor beta chains drawn from one sample of a study of T cells in Graves' hyperthyroidism and ophthalmopathy. TCRdb used MiXCR to reprocess the multiplex PCR reads, holding one entry per CDR3 protein. The table has approximately 620,000 distinct CDR3 sequences, around 16% seen once. Specimen: blood. The receptors derive from a woman aged 40-49 years with Graves' ophthalmopathy. Each CDR3 is given without its conserved first and last residue.

TRBV11-2	TRBJ2-5	ASSLSQGIETQY
TRBV3-1	TRBJ1-2	ASSQDYGYT
TRBV20-1	TRBJ1-4	SARIPGAEKLF
TRBV28	TRBJ2-1	ASSSPPLWQF
TRBV5-1	TRBJ1-1	ASSFAAEGTEAF
TRBV11-2	TRBJ2-5	ASSKGTSGGEETQY
TRBV11-2	TRBJ2-1	ASSPGLGGGEQF
TRBV14	TRBJ2-7	ASSRGRTYEQY
TRBV20-1	TRBJ2-7	SARGPVARSYEQY
TRBV28	TRBJ2-4	ASSRPAGGSIQY
TRBV28	TRBJ2-1	ASSLIEQF
TRBV7-8	TRBJ2-1	ASSLGSSSGRADNEQF
TRBV6-1	TRBJ1-1	ASTMGQAVANGTF
TRBV7-3	TRBJ2-1	ASSLSTPNEQF
TRBV7-8	TRBJ2-7	ASTLQGTPYEQY
TRBV7-9	TRBJ2-5	ASSSTSGRQQETQY
TRBV3-1	TRBJ2-3	ASSQDVGLTGVWQY
TRBV5-5	TRBJ1-1	ASSSTGGTAEAF
TRBV9	TRBJ2-2	ASSVDVLHGGELF
TRBV30	TRBJ1-5	AWSAGTNQPQH
TRBV7-9	TRBJ1-1	ASSLPRGGSTEAF
TRBV2	TRBJ2-1	ASRTGVSPYNEQF
TRBV10-2	TRBJ2-3	ASSDRGTYTDTQY
TRBV12-3/TRBV12-4	TRBJ1-2	ASNPRTGGVSDYT
TRBV7-2	TRBJ1-3	ASSLAEVIGSKGNTIY
TRBV18	TRBJ1-5	ASSPRSDSNSNQPQH
TRBV27	TRBJ1-2	ASSLVKGLDGYT
TRBV4-2	TRBJ2-3	ASSRRTGASTDTQY
TRBV2	TRBJ1-6	ASSEARQANSPLH
TRBV15	TRBJ2-7	ATSREGELAGYYEQY
TRBV9	TRBJ2-1	ASSPRPRANEQF
TRBV12-3/TRBV12-4	TRBJ2-7	ASRGLAGGPVEDEQY